The 11 T cell receptor beta chains given below trace back to one sample, sequenced in a study of T cells after yellow fever vaccination. Each CDR3 protein is one row after TCRdb ran MiXCR on the 5' RACE reads. This table holds about 340,000 distinct CDR3 sequences, under 15% found once. The input for sequencing was CD4+ T cells sorted from PBMCs, taken 15 days after the yellow fever booster vaccination. The receptors derive from a man between 18 and 29 years old who received the YFV17D yellow fever vaccine.

This chain links TRBV9 with TRBJ2-2, with D possibly matching TRBD2 (6 bases). Trimming removed 0 bases from V and 3 bases from J, with 12 bases in between. The CDR3 is 16 amino acids. Germline CDR1 SGDLS, CDR2 YYNGEE. Written as DNA, the CDR3 is TGTGCCAGCAGCGTAGTACGGGGACTCGACACCGGGGAGCTGTTTTTT. Translation gives CASSVVRGLDTGELFF.

The J gene is TRBJ1-1, the V gene TRBV12-3 or TRBV12-4; 10 bases fit TRBD1. Losses at the gene ends were 6 bases for V and 0 bases for J; bases not matched to a gene: 4. This CDR3 region has 15 residues. CDR3 loop: CASREGQGLNTEAFF. The CDR3 coding sequence is TGTGCCAGCAGAGAGGGACAGGGGTTGAACACTGAAGCTTTCTTT.

The V gene is TRBV28, the J gene TRBJ2-7; TRBD2 aligns across 9 bases. With 2 bases clipped from V and 5 bases from J, the junction kept 4 bases outside the gene matches. CDR3 length: 14 amino acids. CDR1 is MDHEN and CDR2 is SYDVKM in the germline V gene. The CDR3 nucleotides are TGTGCCAGCAGTTTAGCAGCGGGGGGAAACGAGCAGTACGTC. Protein: CASSLAAGGNEQYV.

In its sample, this clonotype was seen a few times. The chain carries TRBV28 and TRBJ2-7; TRBD2 is a possible D gene (6 bases). V was trimmed by 5 bases and J by 2 bases, leaving 13 bases between them. Per germline, CDR1 MDHEN and CDR2 SYDVKM. The CDR3 loop spans 14 amino acids. The CDR3 loop is CASSMGGEPYEQYV. The CDR3 region has the DNA TGTGCCAGCAGTATGGGGGGAGAACCCTACGAGCAGTACGTC.

The chain combines TRBV7-2 with TRBJ1-4, with TRBD1 matching 7 bases. Germline loops: CDR1 SGHTA, CDR2 FQGNSA. This CDR3 contains 13 residues. V was clipped by 8 bases and J by 8 bases; unmatched bases: 8. CDR3 protein: CASGGQFREKLFF. The DNA for the CDR3 is TGTGCCAGCGGGGGACAGTTCCGGGAAAAACTGTTTTTT.

This clonotype has a handful of counts. The chain has TRBV28 and TRBJ1-1; perhaps TRBD1 as D (5 bases). The CDR3 runs 15 residues. Germline values: CDR1 MDHEN, CDR2 SYDVKM. V was clipped by 2 bases and J by 11 bases, with 21 bases between them. CDR3 bases: TGTGCCAGCAGTTTAGAGGGCCAGGGATCCCCAGGTGCTTTCTTT. Protein product: CASSLEGQGSPGAFF.

The chain recombines TRBV7-6 with TRBJ1-1; TRBD1 agrees at 7 bases. V lost 5 bases and J lost 5; bases outside the gene matches: 5. The CDR3 is 13 amino acids. Germline CDR1 reads SGHVS; CDR2 reads FNYEAQ. The CDR3 DNA sequence: TGTGCCAGCAGCGTCAGGGGGGAGACTGAAGCTTTCTTT. As protein: CASSVRGETEAFF.

V and J are TRBV6-2 or TRBV6-3 and TRBJ2-7; 7 bases fit TRBD1. This CDR3 is 12 amino acids long. V lost 10 bases and J lost 6; bases outside the gene matches: 9. Germline V gives CDR1 MNHEY, CDR2 SVGEGT. Here the CDR3 reads CATQEAGGEQYV. The CDR3 nucleotides read TGTGCCACCCAGGAGGCAGGGGGCGAGCAGTACGTC.

This clonotype was seen only a few times. The chain carries TRBV6-5 and TRBJ1-1; weak D call: TRBD1 (5 bases). The germline CDR1 and CDR2 sequences are MNHEY and SVGAGI. This CDR3 has 15 amino acids. Trimming pared 0 bases from V and 0 bases from J, leaving 8 bases between. The CDR3 nucleotides read TGTGCCAGCAGTTACTCGATAGGGGTGAACACTGAAGCTTTCTTT. It encodes CASSYSIGVNTEAFF.

The genes are TRBV28 and TRBJ1-5; no clear D. The CDR3 sequence is 12 residues long. Per germline, CDR1 MDHEN and CDR2 SYDVKM. With 8 bases removed from V and 9 bases from J, the gap between germline ends came to 14 bases. The CDR3 loop reads CASGVSGLPQHF. The CDR3 DNA reads as TGTGCCAGCGGTGTCAGCGGGCTGCCCCAGCATTTT.

In this sample, this clonotype turned up a few times. The V call is TRBV4-2, the J call TRBJ2-3, with 7 nucleotides matching TRBD2. The CDR3 loop spans 16 amino acids. Germline CDR1 reads LGHNA; CDR2 reads YNFKEQ. Trimming took 0 bases from V and 8 from J; bases not matched to a gene: 11. CDR3 amino acids: CASSQDRGRSGGTQYF. In DNA, the CDR3 is TGTGCCAGCAGCCAAGATCGGGGACGGTCGGGGGGTACGCAGTATTTT.